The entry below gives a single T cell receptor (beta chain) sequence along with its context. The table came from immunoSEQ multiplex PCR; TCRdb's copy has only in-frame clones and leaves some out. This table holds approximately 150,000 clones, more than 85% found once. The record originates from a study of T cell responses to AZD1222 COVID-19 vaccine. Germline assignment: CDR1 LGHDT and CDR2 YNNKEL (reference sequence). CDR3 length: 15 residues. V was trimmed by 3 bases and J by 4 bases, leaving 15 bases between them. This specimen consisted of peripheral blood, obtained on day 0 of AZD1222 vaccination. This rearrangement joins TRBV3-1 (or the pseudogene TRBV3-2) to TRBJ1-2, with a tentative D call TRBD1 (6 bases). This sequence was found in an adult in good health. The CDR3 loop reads CASSHSLQGIYGYTF. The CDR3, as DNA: TGTGCCAGCAGCCATTCCCTACAGGGTATCTATGGCTACACCTTC.